The text below deals with one TCR beta chain. No antigen is known for it. The germline CDR1 and CDR2 sequences are DFQATT and SNEGSKA (reference sequence). This CDR3 region has 13 residues. With 3 bases removed from V and 2 bases from J, the gap between germline ends came to 8 bases. TCRdb called the 5' RACE reads again in MiXCR, with one record for every CDR3 protein. The top ten clones hold over 0.25% of a sample with about 1.7 million distinct CDR3 sequences, around 29% of them seen once. The data stem from a study of identical twins. Findings and caveats of the study: For out-of-frame beta sequences, excess twin sharing was weaker. Memory repertoires showed no such pattern, whereas abundant cord blood beta clonotypes carried fewer insertions.

Specimen: cord blood. The V gene is TRBV20-1, the J gene TRBJ1-5; perhaps TRBD1 as D (5 bases). The TCR comes from a newborn girl in good health. CDR3 protein: CSASEGRNQPQHF. In DNA form, the CDR3 reads TGCAGTGCTAGCGAGGGGCGCAATCAGCCCCAGCATTTT.